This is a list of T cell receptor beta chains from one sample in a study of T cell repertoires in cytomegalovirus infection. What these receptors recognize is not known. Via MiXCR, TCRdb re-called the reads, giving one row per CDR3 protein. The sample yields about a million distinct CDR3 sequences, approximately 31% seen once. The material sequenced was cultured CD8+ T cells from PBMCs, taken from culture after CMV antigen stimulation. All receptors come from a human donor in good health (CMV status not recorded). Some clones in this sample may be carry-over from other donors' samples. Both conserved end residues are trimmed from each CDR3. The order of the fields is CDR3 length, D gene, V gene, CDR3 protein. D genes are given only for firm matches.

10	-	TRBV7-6	ASSHMGDEQF
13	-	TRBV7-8	ASSRAGALAGELF
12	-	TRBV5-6	ASTIDGRQETQY
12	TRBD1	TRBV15	ATSRAGGLSPLH
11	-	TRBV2	ASLAGAYYGYT
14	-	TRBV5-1	ASSLAIGAETYEQY
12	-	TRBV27	ASRTQGFSTEAF
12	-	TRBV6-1	ASSATGQYNEQF
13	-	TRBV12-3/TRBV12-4	ASSRGPVRIYGYT
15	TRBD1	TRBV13	ASSLLRDRGYTGELF
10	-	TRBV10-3	AICEPNTEAF
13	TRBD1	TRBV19	ASSIDPRDRVKQY
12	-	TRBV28	ASRLSPIGDTQY
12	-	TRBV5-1	ASSTTPGNQPQH
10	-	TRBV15	ATRRGAFEAF